The 5 T cell receptor beta chains below come from one sample, sequenced in a study of response to subunit inactivated influenza vaccine. TCRdb recomputed calls from the RT-PCR reads with MiXCR, one row per CDR3 protein. The sample gives 500,000 to 600,000 distinct CDR3 sequences, less than 15% of which show up once; 11% is in the top ten. Sequenced here: PBMCs from blood, sampled 11 to 12 days after vaccination. The source is a man over 45 who received an inactivated influenza vaccine.

This chain links TRBV29-1 with TRBJ2-5; 12 bases are shared with TRBD1. CDR1 and CDR2 from the germline V gene are SQVTM and ANQGSEA. The V and J ends lost 4 bases and 4 bases, in that order; junction bases with no gene match: 7. The CDR3 is made up of 15 amino acids. The CDR3 DNA reads as TGCAGCGTTGGGGGGACAGGGGGCTATGGAGAGACCCAGTACTTC. Its translation is CSVGGTGGYGETQYF.

V usage is TRBV6-1 and J usage is TRBJ1-1; D gene uncertain. CDR1 is MNHNS, CDR2 SASEGT, per germline. The CDR3 runs 14 residues. V lost 7 bases and J lost 1, with 13 bases in between. DNA for the CDR3: TGTGCCAGCAAAGGCGAACGGGGGAACACTGAAGCTTTCTTT. Translation gives CASKGERGNTEAFF.

In DNA form, the CDR3 reads TGTGCCAGCAGCTTATTTGGTTCGAGAGGGGCACAAGATACGCAGTATTTT. Translating it yields CASSLFGSRGAQDTQYF. V and J are TRBV11-2 and TRBJ2-3, with D possibly being TRBD1 or TRBD2 (5 bases each). CDR3 length: 17 amino acids. The germline V and J ends were trimmed by 2 bases and 5 bases, with 20 bases remaining between them. Germline values: CDR1 SGHAT, CDR2 FQNNGV.

This clonotype has only a few counts. The chain couples TRBV29-1 to TRBJ1-2; D gene ambiguous. The CDR3 sequence is 14 residues long. Germline CDR1 is SQVTM and CDR2 is ANQGSEA. V lost 1 base and J 3 bases, leaving 12 bases between the germline ends. The CDR3 nucleotides read TGCAGCGTTGAAGCCACCGGACCGGACTATGGCTACACCTTC. Translating it yields CSVEATGPDYGYTF.

The chain combines TRBV5-1 with TRBJ1-4; D not certain. The V end was cut by 1 base, the J end by 3 bases, with 13 bases between. Germline CDR1 is SGHRS and CDR2 is YFSETQ. This CDR3 contains 16 residues. Written as DNA, the CDR3 is TGCGCCAGCAGCTTGACGGGTGGGCGGTCTAATGAAAAACTGTTTTTT. It is translated as CASSLTGGRSNEKLFF.